This T cell receptor (beta chain) was identified in a study of T cells in localized non-small cell lung cancer. Only in-frame clones appear in the TCRdb table, and some are missing; sequencing was by immunoSEQ multiplex PCR. The data show approximately 15,000 clones, around 85% seen once. Findings and limits, study-wide: A median around 57 of the top 100 tumor clones appeared in adjacent lung.

CDR3 length: 16 residues. V dropped 6 bases and J dropped 4; count of bases not matched to a gene: 14. Germline V gene sequence: CDR1 SNHLY, CDR2 FYNNEI. A remark on this clone: Antigen unknown.

The sequence came from a female donor over 55 with stage I squamous cell lung carcinoma. V usage is TRBV2 and J usage is TRBJ1-2; 7 nucleotides match TRBD1. This specimen was peripheral blood, taken before any cancer treatment. CDR3 nucleotide sequence: TGTGCCAGCAGCGCTACGGGCAGGGGGGGCTTCTATGGCTACACCTTC. Translated: CASSATGRGGFYGYTF.